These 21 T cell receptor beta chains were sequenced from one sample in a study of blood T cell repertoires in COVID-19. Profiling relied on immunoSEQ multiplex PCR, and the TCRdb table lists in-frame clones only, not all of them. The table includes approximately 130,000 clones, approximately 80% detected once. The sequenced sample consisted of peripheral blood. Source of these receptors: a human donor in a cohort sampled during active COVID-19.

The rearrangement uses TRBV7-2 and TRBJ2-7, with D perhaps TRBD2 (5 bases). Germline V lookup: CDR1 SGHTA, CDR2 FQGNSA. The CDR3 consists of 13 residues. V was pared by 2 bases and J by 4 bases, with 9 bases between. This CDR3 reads CASSLSSFYEQYF. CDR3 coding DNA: TGTGCCAGCAGCTTATCTAGCTTTTACGAGCAGTACTTC. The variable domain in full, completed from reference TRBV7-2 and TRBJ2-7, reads GAGVSQSPSNKVTEKGKDVELRCDPISGHTALYWYRQSLGQGLEFLIYFQGNSAPDKSGLPSDRFSAERTGGSVSTLTIQRTQQEDSAVYLCASSLSSFYEQYFGPGTRLTVT.

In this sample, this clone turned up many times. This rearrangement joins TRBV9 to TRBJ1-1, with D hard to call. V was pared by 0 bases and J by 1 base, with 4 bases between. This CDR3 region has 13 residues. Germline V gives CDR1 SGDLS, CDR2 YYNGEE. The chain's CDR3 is CASSVDWNTEAFF. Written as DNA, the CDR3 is TGTGCCAGCAGCGTAGACTGGAACACTGAAGCTTTCTTT.

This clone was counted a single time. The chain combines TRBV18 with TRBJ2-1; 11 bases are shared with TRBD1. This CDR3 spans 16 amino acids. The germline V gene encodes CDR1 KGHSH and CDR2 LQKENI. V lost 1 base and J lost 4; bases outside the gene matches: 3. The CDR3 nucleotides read TGTGCCAGCTCACCACGGGGACAGGGGGGGTACAATGAGCAGTTCTTC. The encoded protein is CASSPRGQGGYNEQFF.

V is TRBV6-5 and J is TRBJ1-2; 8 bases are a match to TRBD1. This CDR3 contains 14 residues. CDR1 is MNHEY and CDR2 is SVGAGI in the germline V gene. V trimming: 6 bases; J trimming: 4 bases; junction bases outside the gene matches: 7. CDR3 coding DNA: TGTGCCAGCAGGGTGACAGGGGCTTCCTATGGCTACACCTTC. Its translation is CASRVTGASYGYTF.

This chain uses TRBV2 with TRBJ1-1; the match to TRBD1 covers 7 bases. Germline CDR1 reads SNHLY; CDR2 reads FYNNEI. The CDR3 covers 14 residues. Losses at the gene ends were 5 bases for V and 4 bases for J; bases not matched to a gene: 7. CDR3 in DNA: TGTGCCAGCAGTTGGGACAGCCAGGCCACTGAAGCTTTCTTT. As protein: CASSWDSQATEAFF.

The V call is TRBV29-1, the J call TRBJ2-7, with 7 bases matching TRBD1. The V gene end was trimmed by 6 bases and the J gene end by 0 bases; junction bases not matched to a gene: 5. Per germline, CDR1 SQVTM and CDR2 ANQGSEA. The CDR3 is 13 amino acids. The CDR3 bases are TGCAGCGTCCGGGACAGCCTCTCCTACGAGCAGTACTTC. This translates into CSVRDSLSYEQYF.

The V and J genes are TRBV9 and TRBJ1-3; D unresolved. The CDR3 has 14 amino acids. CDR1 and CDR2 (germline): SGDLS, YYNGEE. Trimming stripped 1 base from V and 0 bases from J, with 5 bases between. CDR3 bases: TGTGCCAGCAGCGTATCTCTCTCTGGAAACACCATATATTTT. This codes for CASSVSLSGNTIYF.

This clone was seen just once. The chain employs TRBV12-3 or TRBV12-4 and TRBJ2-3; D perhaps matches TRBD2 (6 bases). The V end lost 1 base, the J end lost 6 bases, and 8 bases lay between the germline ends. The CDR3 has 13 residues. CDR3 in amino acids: CASSLGGVDTQYF. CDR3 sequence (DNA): TGTGCCAGCAGTTTAGGGGGGGTTGATACGCAGTATTTT.

The DNA for the CDR3 is TGTGCCAGCAGTTCGGGACAGCTTAATGAAAAACTGTTTTTT. Protein: CASSSGQLNEKLFF. The chain uses TRBV28 and TRBJ1-4; TRBD1 agrees at 7 bases. Germline assignment: CDR1 MDHEN and CDR2 SYDVKM. J was trimmed by 4 bases and V by 4 bases; bases with no gene match: 3. This CDR3 comprises 14 residues.

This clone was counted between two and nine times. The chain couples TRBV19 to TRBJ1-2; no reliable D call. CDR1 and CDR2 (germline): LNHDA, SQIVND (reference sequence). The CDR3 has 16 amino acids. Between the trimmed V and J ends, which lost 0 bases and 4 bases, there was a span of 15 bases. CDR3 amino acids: CASSIDTNVRGYGYTF. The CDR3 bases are TGTGCCAGTAGTATAGATACAAACGTCCGGGGCTATGGCTACACCTTC.

CDR3 in DNA: TGTGCCAGCAGCCTGGACAGGGATGGGACCCTCCACTTT. Translation gives CASSLDRDGTLHF. The chain carries TRBV5-6 and TRBJ1-6; 8 nucleotides line up with TRBD1. The CDR3 extends over 13 amino acids. Looked up from germline, CDR1 is SGHDT and CDR2 is YYEEEE. V trimming: 4 bases; J trimming: 14 bases; junction bases outside the gene matches: 8.

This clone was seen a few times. The CDR3 sequence is CASSLQGASYEQYF. As DNA, the CDR3 is TGTGCCAGCAGTTTACAGGGGGCCTCCTACGAGCAGTACTTC. The chain has TRBV27 and TRBJ2-7, with TRBD1 matching over 8 bases. Germline CDR1 reads MNHEY; CDR2 reads SMNVEV (reference sequence). V shed 2 bases and J 0 bases; nucleotides not matched to a gene: 0. This CDR3 spans 14 amino acids.

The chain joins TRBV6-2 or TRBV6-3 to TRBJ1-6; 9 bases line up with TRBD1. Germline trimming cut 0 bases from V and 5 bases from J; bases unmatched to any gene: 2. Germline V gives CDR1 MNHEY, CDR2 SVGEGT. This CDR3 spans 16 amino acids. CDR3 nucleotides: TGTGCCAGCAGTTACTCGACAGGGGGGGATAATTCACCCCTCCACTTT. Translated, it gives CASSYSTGGDNSPLHF.

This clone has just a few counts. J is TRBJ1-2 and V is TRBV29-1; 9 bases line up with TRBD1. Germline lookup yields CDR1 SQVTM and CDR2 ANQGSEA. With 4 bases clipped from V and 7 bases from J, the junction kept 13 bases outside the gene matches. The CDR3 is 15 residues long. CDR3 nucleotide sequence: TGCAGCGTTGGGGTTTCCCCCGGGACAGGGCTTGGCTACACCTTC. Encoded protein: CSVGVSPGTGLGYTF.

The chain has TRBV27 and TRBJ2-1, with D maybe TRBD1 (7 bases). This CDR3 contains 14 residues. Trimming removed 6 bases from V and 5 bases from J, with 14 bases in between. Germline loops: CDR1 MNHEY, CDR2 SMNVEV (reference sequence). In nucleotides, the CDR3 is TGTGCCAGCAGGCGGGACAGCCCAAACAATGAGCAGTTCTTC. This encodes CASRRDSPNNEQFF.

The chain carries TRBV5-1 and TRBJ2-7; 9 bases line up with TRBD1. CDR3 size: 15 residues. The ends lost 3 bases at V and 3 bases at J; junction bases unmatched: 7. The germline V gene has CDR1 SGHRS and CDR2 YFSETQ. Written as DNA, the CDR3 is TGCGCCAGCAGCTCGACAGGGGGGGCCCTCTACGAGCAGTACTTC. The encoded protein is CASSSTGGALYEQYF.

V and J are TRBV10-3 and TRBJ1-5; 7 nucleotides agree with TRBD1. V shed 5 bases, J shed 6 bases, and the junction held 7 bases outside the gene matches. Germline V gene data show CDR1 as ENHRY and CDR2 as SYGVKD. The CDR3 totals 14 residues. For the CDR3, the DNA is TGTGCCATCAGTAGACAGGGTTTTGGTCAGCCCCAGCATTTT. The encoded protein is CAISRQGFGQPQHF.

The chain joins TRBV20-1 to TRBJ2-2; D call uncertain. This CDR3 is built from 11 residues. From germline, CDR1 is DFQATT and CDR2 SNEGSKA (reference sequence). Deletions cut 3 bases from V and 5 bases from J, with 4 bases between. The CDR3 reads CSASRTGELFF. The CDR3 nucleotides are TGCAGTGCTAGTCGTACCGGGGAGCTGTTTTTT.

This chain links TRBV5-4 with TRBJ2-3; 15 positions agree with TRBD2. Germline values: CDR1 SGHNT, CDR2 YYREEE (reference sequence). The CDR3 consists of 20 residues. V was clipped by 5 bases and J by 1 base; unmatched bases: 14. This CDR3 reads CASRKSPGLAGGGGTDTQYF. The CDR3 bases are TGTGCCAGCAGGAAATCCCCGGGACTAGCGGGGGGCGGGGGCACAGATACGCAGTATTTT.

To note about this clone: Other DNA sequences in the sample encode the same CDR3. The CDR3 spells CASSVAPGYEQYF. The DNA for the CDR3 is TGTGCCAGCAGCGTAGCCCCGGGCTACGAGCAGTACTTC. The chain links TRBV9 to TRBJ2-7; the D is unclear. The V end was cut by 0 bases, the J end by 3 bases, with 7 bases between. The CDR3 is 13 residues long. CDR1 and CDR2 from the germline V gene are SGDLS and YYNGEE.

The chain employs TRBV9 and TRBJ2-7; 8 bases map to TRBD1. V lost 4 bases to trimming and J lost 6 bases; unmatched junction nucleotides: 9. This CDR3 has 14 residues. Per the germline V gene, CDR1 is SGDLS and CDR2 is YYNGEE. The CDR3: CASSKTGQVVEQYF. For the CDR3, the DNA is TGTGCCAGCAGCAAGACGGGACAGGTCGTCGAGCAGTACTTC.